This T cell receptor (beta chain) was documented in a study of OX40 agonist ivuxolimab in advanced cancers. Broadly, across the study: Ivuxolimab was a fully human IgG2 agonistic monoclonal antibody targeting the costimulatory receptor OX40 (CD134). Intravenous ivuxolimab was administered to patients every 2 weeks at six dose levels: 0.01, 0.1, 0.3, 1.5, 3 and 10 mg/kg. Of the approximately 50 dose-escalation patients, hepatocellular carcinoma was present in approximately 20, melanoma in around 15, renal cell carcinoma in 9 and head and neck cancer in 9. A male proportion of roughly 80% and a mean age of about 60 years, ranging from about 23 to 90, were recorded for the dose-escalation cohort. Patients were allowed to have had prior anti-PD-1, anti-PD-L1 or anti-CTLA-4 therapy, and approximately 40% of the dose-escalation patients had been treated with checkpoint inhibitors. Partial responses occurred in three dose-escalation patients: two with cutaneous melanoma and one with hepatocellular carcinoma. Peripheral TCRbeta sequencing aimed to test whether ivuxolimab altered TCR sequence diversity and caused clonal T-cell expansion. The paper reports the monotherapy dose-escalation portion (N ≈ 50 patients) of the phase I ivuxolimab trial. The paper as a whole reports these results and caveats: At doses from 0.1 to 3.0 mg/kg, clonal expansion was seen in both CD4+ and CD8+ blood T cells between baseline and week 6. Low levels of normalized T-cell clonal expansion were also seen in some patients who did not respond. On average, CD8+ T cells showed more expanded clones than CD4+ T cells after ivuxolimab. The antigen specificity of the peripheral T cells that underwent clonal expansion was not determined. In partial responders in the 0.1-3.0 mg/kg groups, normalized peripheral clonal expansion was found to be among the lowest, especially among CD8+ T cells.

To sequence the TCRbeta CDR3 region, genomic DNA was isolated from the sorted cells. TCRbeta CDR3 regions were sequenced using the immunoSEQ Assay. As stored in TCRdb, this immuneACCESS dataset retains in-frame rearrangements with V and J assigned. A fraction of the clones does not appear; measured against another copy, unresolved V genes explain less than half of the discrepancy, and the remainder lacks a known reason. The sample includes about 40,000 clones, with around 84% observed a single time. The ten largest clones take up less than 20% of the sample. The trial excluded patients who had a history of autoimmune disease or were on systemic immunosuppression. Peripheral blood for TCR sequencing was collected from all dose cohorts at baseline, on cycle 4 day 1, and on cycle 7 day 1. The samples were taken from a phase I, first-in-human, multicenter, open-label dose-escalation trial of ivuxolimab. Adults with locally advanced or metastatic head and neck squamous cell, hepatocellular, melanoma or renal cell carcinoma were enrolled in the trial. Before TCR sequencing, CD4+ and CD8+ T cells were separately sorted from peripheral blood.

On this clone itself: It has no known antigen specificity. No clone much larger than this one lies a single base away; base qualities are absent.

From the germline V gene (reference sequence), CDR1 is GTSNPN and CDR2 is SVGIG. The CDR3 runs 13 amino acids, cysteine and phenylalanine included. Kept here is only the CDR3 DNA, which spans 39 bases and is read in frame from base 1. V lost 5 bases and J lost 3 bases; the stretch between them is 13 bases long. The chain couples TRBV30 to TRBJ2-5; TRBD1 is possibly the D segment (6 matching bases). The sample here was CD4+ or CD8+ T cells sorted from blood, taken in a trial of the OX40 agonist ivuxolimab. The source of this sequence is an adult with an advanced solid tumor such as melanoma, head and neck, liver or kidney cancer. The nucleotides read TGTGCCTGGGGCACAGGGATCGAAGAGACCCAGTACTTC. The encoded protein is CAWGTGIEETQYF.